One T cell receptor beta chain is described in this entry. The germline V gene encodes CDR1 SGDLS and CDR2 YYNGEE. Deletions cut 0 bases from V and 3 bases from J, with 17 bases between. This CDR3 contains 17 residues. These data come from a study of blood T cell repertoires in COVID-19. About the research overall: COVID-19 samples from acute and convalescent phases originated in the United States, Italy and Spain. T cells, B-cell-depleted T cells, or PBMCs provided the cDNA or gDNA that served as material.

In the study's own analysis: Counts of nucleated cells, estimated from reference gene primer amplification, were obtained. Sequencing used immunoSEQ multiplex PCR; TCRdb keeps in-frame clones, though not all of them. V and J calls and clone size are those listed in that table; D and trimming were worked out from the DNA. This table has more than 200,000 clones, about 79% appearing once. Sequencing input: peripheral blood. The TCR comes from a man older than 75 with acute or convalescent COVID-19. The rearrangement joins TRBV9 to TRBJ2-3; TRBD2 might be the D (6 bases). CDR3 in DNA: TGTGCCAGCAGCGTAGCTCAGATCCGGGGGAAAACAGATACGCAGTATTTT. Amino acids: CASSVAQIRGKTDTQYF. Together with reference TRBV9 and TRBJ2-3, the CDR3 gives the full variable domain: DSGVTQTPKHLITATGQRVTLRCSPRSGDLSVYWYQQSLDQGLQFLIQYYNGEERAKGNILERFSAQQFPDLHSELNLSSLELGDSALYFCASSVAQIRGKTDTQYFGPGTRLTVL.